Below are 26 T cell receptor beta chains sequenced from a single sample in a study of blood T cells in healthy people across ages. A second PCR, run for about 7 to 11 cycles, used a sample-barcoded 5' primer plus a J-beta primer mix. One entry per CDR3 protein results from TCRdb running MiXCR on the 5' RACE reads. The data show under 800,000 distinct CDR3 sequences, about 42% seen once. The sequenced sample consisted of blood. The source is a woman aged 60-75 years in good health.

The gene calls are TRBV19 and TRBJ2-1; TRBD2 might be the D (6 bases). Germline V lookup: CDR1 LNHDA, CDR2 SQIVND (reference sequence). V was trimmed by 3 bases and J by 4 bases, leaving 7 bases between them. CDR3 length equals 13 residues. In DNA, the CDR3 is TGTGCCAGTAGTATGGGGGGATACAATGAGCAGTTCTTC. This gives the protein CASSMGGYNEQFF.

The rearrangement joins TRBV6-5 to TRBJ2-7, with 10 bases that match TRBD2. The CDR3 runs 13 residues. Germline V gives CDR1 MNHEY, CDR2 SVGAGI. Trimming took 11 bases from V and 4 from J; bases not matched to a gene: 8. This chain's CDR3 is CAAQREGLYEQYF. The CDR3, as DNA: TGTGCCGCCCAGCGGGAGGGCCTTTACGAGCAGTACTTC.

Remarks on this clonotype: A single base separates this from a much larger clone, so it may be a read error. The chain combines TRBV7-9 with TRBJ2-5, with D perhaps TRBD2 (6 bases). Germline CDR1 SEHNR, CDR2 FQNEAQ (reference sequence). V lost 4 bases and J 9 bases, leaving 9 bases between the germline ends. This CDR3 comprises 11 residues. This CDR3 is CASSSWEAQYF. CDR3 DNA: TGTGCCAGCAGCTCATGGGAGGCCCAGTACTTC.

The chain employs TRBV12-3 or TRBV12-4 and TRBJ1-1, with a possible D match to TRBD1 (5 bases). The CDR3 runs 12 residues. Trimming took off 8 bases at V and 4 bases at J, with 11 bases between the two ends. In DNA, the CDR3 is TGTGCCAGCGCCAGACAGTCCACTGAAGCTTTCTTT. This translates into CASARQSTEAFF.

The chain is built from TRBV7-2 and TRBJ2-5, with 7 bases lining up with TRBD2. CDR3 length equals 16 residues. The germline V gene has CDR1 SGHTA and CDR2 FQGNSA. V was clipped by 4 bases and J by 11 bases; unmatched bases: 19. This CDR3 reads CASSSGRKGILNEQYF. CDR3 nucleotides: TGTGCCAGCAGCTCCGGGAGGAAAGGGATTTTGAATGAGCAGTACTTC. The whole variable domain, filled in from reference TRBV7-2 and TRBJ2-5, reads GAGVSQSPSNKVTEKGKDVELRCDPISGHTALYWYRQSLGQGLEFLIYFQGNSAPDKSGLPSDRFSAERTGGSVSTLTIQRTQQEDSAVYLCASSSGRKGILNEQYFGPGTRLLVL.

This clonotype appeared once. The chain is built from TRBV6-5 and TRBJ2-7, with TRBD2 as a possible D gene (5 bases). Trimming cost V 0 bases and J 4 bases, with 13 bases left between them. The CDR3 is 15 residues long. Germline V gene sequence: CDR1 MNHEY, CDR2 SVGAGI. CDR3 sequence (DNA): TGTGCCAGCAGTTACTCGAGCGGTGGTTGGTACGAGCAGTACTTC. It is translated as CASSYSSGGWYEQYF.

Details on this clonotype: Given a much more abundant clone one base away, this may be a read error. The CDR3 DNA follows: TGCAGCGCTGAAGATCTGCCCTCCTACGAGCAGTACTTC. Translated, it gives CSAEDLPSYEQYF. This chain links TRBV29-1 with TRBJ2-7; no definite D call. Germline loops: CDR1 SQVTM, CDR2 ANQGSEA. CDR3 length equals 13 residues.

This clonotype turned up a few times. The gene calls are TRBV5-6 and TRBJ2-6; no definite D call. Deletions cut 3 bases from V and 0 bases from J, with 7 bases between. Germline loops: CDR1 SGHDT, CDR2 YYEEEE. This CDR3 comprises 15 residues. CDR3 DNA: TGTGCCAGCAGCTCCAGGAACTCTGGGGCCAACGTCCTGACTTTC. Its translation is CASSSRNSGANVLTF.

This clonotype occurred many times. DNA for the CDR3: TGCAGTGCTAGAGACTACAACGAGCAGTACTTC. Its protein is CSARDYNEQYF. V and J are TRBV20-1 and TRBJ2-5, with D unresolved. The J call may be wrong; the DNA end is better matched by TRBJ2-7. CDR1 is DFQATT, CDR2 SNEGSKA, per germline (reference sequence). This CDR3 comprises 11 residues.

V and J are TRBV5-1 and TRBJ2-1; 8 positions agree with TRBD2. The CDR3 has 15 amino acids. V shed 5 bases and J 2 bases; nucleotides not matched to a gene: 6. Looked up from germline, CDR1 is SGHRS and CDR2 is YFSETQ. CDR3 sequence (DNA): TGCGCCAGCAGTAAGGCGACTAGCGCCTACAATGAGCAGTTCTTC. It codes for CASSKATSAYNEQFF.

This clonotype was detected only once. This sequence joins TRBV5-1 and TRBJ1-2, with 7 bases matching TRBD1. The V gene's germline CDR1 is SGHRS and CDR2 YFSETQ. The CDR3 spans 13 residues. V shed 7 bases, J shed 3 bases, and the junction held 6 bases outside the gene matches. In DNA, the CDR3 is TGCGCCAGCGGCCCCGGGACAGACTATGGCTACACCTTC. It translates to CASGPGTDYGYTF. The whole variable domain, filled in from reference TRBV5-1 and TRBJ1-2, reads KAGVTQTPRYLIKTRGQQVTLSCSPISGHRSVSWYQQTPGQGLQFLFEYFSETQRNKGNFPGRFSGRQFSNSRSEMNVSTLELGDSALYLCASGPGTDYGYTFGSGTRLTVV.

This clonotype has ten or more counts. CDR3 sequence reads: CASHFADRLYEQYF. The CDR3 nucleotides read TGTGCCAGCCACTTCGCCGACAGGCTATACGAGCAGTACTTC. The chain uses TRBV6-2 or TRBV6-3 and TRBJ2-7, with D perhaps TRBD1 (6 bases). Per germline, CDR1 MNHEY and CDR2 SVGEGT. Trimming left V 8 bases short and J 4 bases short, with 18 bases between. This CDR3 is 14 amino acids long.

The chain uses TRBV7-2 and TRBJ2-5, with 8 bases that match TRBD2. Germline V gives CDR1 SGHTA, CDR2 FQGNSA. Germline trimming cut 5 bases from V and 6 bases from J; bases unmatched to any gene: 8. CDR3 size: 14 residues. CDR3 DNA: TGTGCCAGCAGCGTCGGGGGGGCTGGAAAGACCCAGTACTTC. As protein: CASSVGGAGKTQYF.

The chain carries TRBV27 and TRBJ1-5; D not certain. The CDR3 loop spans 15 amino acids. The V gene lost 7 bases and the J gene lost 3 bases, with 16 bases spanning the gap. The V gene's germline CDR1 is MNHEY and CDR2 SMNVEV (reference sequence). As DNA, the CDR3 is TGTGCCAGCACACCTACCGCAGGACTCAATCAGCCCCAGCATTTT. Amino acids: CASTPTAGLNQPQHF.

J is TRBJ1-3 and V is TRBV29-1; maybe TRBD1 (6 bases). This CDR3 comprises 17 residues. Trimming shortened V by 0 bases and J by 0 bases, and 15 bases separated the two germline ends. Germline V gene sequence: CDR1 SQVTM, CDR2 ANQGSEA. The chain's CDR3 is CSVEDGTRSRSGNTIYF. In DNA form, the CDR3 reads TGCAGCGTTGAAGACGGGACACGATCCCGCTCTGGAAACACCATATATTTT.

In this sample, this clonotype turned up many times. The CDR3 here is CASSSPRLRDYGYTF. Written as DNA, the CDR3 is TGTGCCAGCAGCAGCCCCAGGTTAAGGGATTATGGCTACACCTTC. The rearrangement joins TRBV6-2 or TRBV6-3 to TRBJ1-2; unclear D gene. The CDR3 spans 15 residues. Germline V gene lookup returns CDR1 MNHEY and CDR2 SVGEGT. Between the trimmed V and J ends, which lost 6 bases and 5 bases, there was a span of 19 bases.

This chain joins TRBV5-1 and TRBJ1-3, with TRBD1 matching 9 bases. V was pared by 3 bases and J by 0 bases, with 1 base of the junction left unmatched. The CDR3 loop spans 15 amino acids. Germline V CDR1 and CDR2: SGHRS, YFSETQ. The CDR3 region is CASSWGQGSGNTIYF. The DNA for the CDR3 is TGCGCCAGCAGCTGGGGACAGGGCTCTGGAAACACCATATATTTT.

The chain employs TRBV6-5 and TRBJ1-4; D is unresolved. Germline V gene data show CDR1 as MNHEY and CDR2 as SVGAGI. CDR3 length: 14 residues. Trimming took off 4 bases at V and 4 bases at J, with 10 bases between the two ends. CDR3 in DNA: TGTGCCAGCAGTTGGGGAGGCGGTAATGAAAAACTGTTTTTT. Protein product: CASSWGGGNEKLFF.

J is TRBJ1-5 and V is TRBV18; a weak D match, TRBD1 (5 bases). The CDR3 has 14 amino acids. The germline V gene encodes CDR1 KGHSH and CDR2 LQKENI. Deletions cut 3 bases from V and 8 bases from J, with 14 bases between. CDR3: CASSPQLGGEPQHF. CDR3 nucleotide sequence: TGTGCCAGCTCACCCCAATTGGGAGGGGAGCCCCAGCATTTT.

The chain couples TRBV4-2 to TRBJ1-5; no definite D call. The ends were cut back, 0 bases at V and 1 base at J, with 7 bases in the middle. The CDR3 contains 15 residues. Germline lookup yields CDR1 LGHNA and CDR2 YNFKEQ. This CDR3 reads CASSQDLRSNQPQHF. The CDR3 DNA reads TGTGCCAGCAGCCAAGATCTGAGAAGCAATCAGCCCCAGCATTTT.

The V gene is TRBV4-3, the J gene TRBJ2-7; 7 nucleotides agree with TRBD2. V shed 0 bases and J 1 base; nucleotides not matched to a gene: 6. CDR1 is LGHNA and CDR2 is YSLEER in the germline V gene. There are 16 residues in the CDR3. For the CDR3, the DNA is TGCGCCAGCAGCCAAGATGGGCTAGCGGTGTCCTACGAGCAGTACTTC. It is translated as CASSQDGLAVSYEQYF.

This clonotype came up many times. The chain recombines TRBV20-1 with TRBJ2-5; 8 nucleotides agree with TRBD2. This CDR3 is 13 amino acids long. V was clipped by 6 bases and J by 3 bases; unmatched bases: 6. Germline CDR1 reads DFQATT; CDR2 reads SNEGSKA (reference sequence). The CDR3 nucleotides are TGCAGTGCCCCTGGAGCGGGGGAAGAGACCCAGTACTTC. Translation: CSAPGAGEETQYF.

The chain joins TRBV27 to TRBJ2-2; 9 bases are shared with TRBD1. Trimming cost V 5 bases and J 6 bases; bases outside gene matches: 10. CDR3 length: 16 residues. The germline CDR1 and CDR2 sequences are MNHEY and SMNVEV (reference sequence). The CDR3 loop reads CASSNPGQGSSGELFF. The CDR3 DNA reads as TGTGCCAGCAGTAATCCGGGACAGGGTTCTTCCGGGGAGCTGTTTTTT.

The V call is TRBV7-3, the J call TRBJ2-3, with 10 bases matching TRBD2. J gave up 0 bases and V 3 bases, and 9 bases lay outside the gene matches. Germline V gives CDR1 SGHTA, CDR2 FQGTGA. This CDR3 is built from 18 residues. CDR3 sequence reads: CASSLRTSGVTSTDTQYF. The CDR3 DNA follows: TGTGCCAGCAGCTTGAGGACTAGCGGCGTGACTAGCACAGATACGCAGTATTTT.

On this clonotype itself: At one boundary the junction diverges from the germline segment, which might be a read error. The rearrangement joins TRBV6-2 or TRBV6-3 to TRBJ2-5; tentative D call: TRBD2 (6 bases). This CDR3 has 18 residues. Germline CDR1 is MNHEY and CDR2 is SVGEGT. CDR3 sequence reads: CASRYDLVLADIQETQYF. The DNA of the CDR3 is TGTGCCAGCCGTTACGACTTGGTATTAGCGGACATCCAAGAGACCCAGTACTTC.

Only a few counts were recorded for this clonotype. The chain recombines TRBV6-2 or TRBV6-3 with TRBJ2-1; D perhaps matches TRBD2 (5 bases). V was clipped by 6 bases and J by 12 bases, with 15 bases between them. Germline values: CDR1 MNHEY, CDR2 SVGEGT. This CDR3 comprises 12 residues. Here the CDR3 reads CASSRAGVGQFF. DNA of the CDR3: TGTGCCAGCAGCCGCGCCGGGGTGGGGCAGTTCTTC.